The clone carrying this T cell receptor beta chain was counted at least ten times. What it binds is not known. This sample is drawn from a study of T cells after posttransplantation cyclophosphamide. Study observations and caveats: TRB overlap between skin or GI tissue T cells and blood was limited. Later blood repertoires were often dominated by clones from the donor CD8+ memory compartment. Recipient CMV seropositivity and CMV reactivation strongly tracked TRB clonality.

V was clipped by 3 bases and J by 3 bases; unmatched bases: 9. The CDR3 runs 16 residues. Germline V gene lookup returns CDR1 WNHNN and CDR2 SYGVQD (reference sequence). Assay: immunoSEQ multiplex PCR; the TCRdb copy retains only in-frame clones and omits some. The sample contains about 15,000 clones, none of them singletons. Busulfan-fludarabine conditioning, marrow transplant, and cyclophosphamide on days +3 and +4 were administered. The gene calls are TRBV10-1 and TRBJ2-5; TRBD2 matches at 8 bases. Source: PBMCs, taken 950 to 1,200 days after allogeneic stem cell transplant with posttransplant cyclophosphamide. This TCR came from a female patient in her thirties or forties who received an allogeneic stem cell transplant from a related donor, was CMV-positive, and had no GVHD. The T cells may come from the graft donor. The CDR3 DNA sequence: TGCGCCAGCAGTGATGGCTCGGGGGGGCCGGAAGAGACCCAGTACTTC. It encodes CASSDGSGGPEETQYF.